This entry lists 2 T cell receptor beta chains sequenced from one sample in a study of T-cell reconstitution after alpha-beta-depleted transplantation in children. Using unique molecular identifiers, the investigators prepared the TCRbeta library. In TCRdb, the PCR reads were re-called with MiXCR into one record per CDR3 protein. The table has more than 500,000 distinct CDR3 sequences, about an eighth seen once. Sequenced material: PBMCs, mostly from graft donor cells, taken 180 days after TCRalphabeta/CD19-depleted stem cell transplant. The origin of the receptors is a female patient aged 2 to 10 who had a stem cell transplant for aplastic anemia, so the T cells may come from the graft donor.

This clonotype was observed at least ten times. The V and J genes are TRBV5-1 and TRBJ2-5, with no clear D. Trimming took off 0 bases at V and 4 bases at J, with 4 bases between the two ends. This CDR3 is built from 12 residues. Per the germline V gene, CDR1 is SGHRS and CDR2 is YFSETQ. Written as DNA, the CDR3 is TGCGCCAGCAGCTTGGAGGGAGAGACCCAGTACTTC. This gives the protein CASSLEGETQYF.

This clonotype has at least ten counts. The CDR3 loop reads CSARSAYEQYV. Here the CDR3 DNA reads TGCAGTGCTAGGTCCGCCTACGAGCAGTACGTC. This chain uses TRBV20-1 with TRBJ2-7; D is uncertain. Germline lookup yields CDR1 DFQATT and CDR2 SNEGSKA (reference sequence). This CDR3 is 11 amino acids long. Trimming cost V 3 bases and J 2 bases, with 5 bases left between them.